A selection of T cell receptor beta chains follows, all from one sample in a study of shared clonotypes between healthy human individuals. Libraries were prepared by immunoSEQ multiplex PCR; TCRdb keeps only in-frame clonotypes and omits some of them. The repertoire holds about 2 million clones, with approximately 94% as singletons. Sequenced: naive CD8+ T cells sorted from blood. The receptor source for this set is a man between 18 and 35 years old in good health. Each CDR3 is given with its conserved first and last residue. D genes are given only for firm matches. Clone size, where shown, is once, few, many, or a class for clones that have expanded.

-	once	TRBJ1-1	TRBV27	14	CASSSILMNTEAFF	TGTGCCAGCAGTTCGATACTCATGAACACTGAAGCTTTCTTT
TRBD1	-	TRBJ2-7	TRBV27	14	CASSSGTGLNEQYF	TGTGCCAGCAGTTCGGGGACAGGGTTAAACGAGCAGTACTTC
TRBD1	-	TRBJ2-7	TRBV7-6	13	CASSPVRGLEQYF	TGTGCCAGCAGCCCGGTCAGGGGGCTCGAGCAGTACTTC
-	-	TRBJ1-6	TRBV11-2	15	CASSLDWRFNSPLHF	TGTGCCAGCAGCTTAGATTGGCGGTTTAATTCACCCCTCCACTTT
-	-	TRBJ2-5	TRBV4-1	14	CASSQDVGQETQYF	TGCGCCAGCAGCCAAGATGTCGGTCAAGAGACCCAGTACTTC
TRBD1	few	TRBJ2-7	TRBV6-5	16	CASSYNKQGNLDEQYF	TGTGCCAGCAGTTACAATAAACAGGGGAATCTGGACGAGCAGTACTTC
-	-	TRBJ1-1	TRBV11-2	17	CASSLPAGHAPNTEAFF	TGTGCCAGCAGCTTACCCGCGGGGCATGCTCCGAACACTGAAGCTTTCTTT
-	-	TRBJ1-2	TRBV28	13	CASSFRWNYGYTF	TGTGCCAGCAGTTTCAGGTGGAACTATGGCTACACCTTC
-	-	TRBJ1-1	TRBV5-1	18	CASSWGDRPEGTNTEAFF	TGCGCCAGCAGCTGGGGCGACAGGCCCGAGGGGACAAACACTGAAGCTTTCTTT
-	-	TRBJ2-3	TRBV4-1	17	CASSQDEDRGRGYTQYF	TGCGCCAGCAGCCAAGATGAAGACCGGGGAAGGGGGTATACGCAGTATTTT
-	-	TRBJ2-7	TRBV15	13	CATSPDRRYEQYF	TGTGCCACCAGCCCGGACAGACGCTACGAGCAGTACTTC
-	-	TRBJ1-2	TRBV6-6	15	CASSYSSGVNYGYTF	TGTGCCAGCAGTTACTCGTCGGGGGTGAACTATGGCTACACCTTC
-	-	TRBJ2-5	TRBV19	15	CASSIVSGIGETQYF	TGTGCCAGTAGTATAGTATCAGGGATCGGGGAGACCCAGTACTTC
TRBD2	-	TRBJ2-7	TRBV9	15	CASSVAAGVTYEQYF	TGTGCCAGCAGCGTAGCGGCGGGGGTTACCTACGAGCAGTACTTC
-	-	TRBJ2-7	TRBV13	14	CASSQGSESYEQYF	TGTGCCAGCAGCCAGGGTTCCGAGTCCTACGAGCAGTACTTC
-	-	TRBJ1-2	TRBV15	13	CATSRAGDYGYTF	TGTGCCACCAGCAGAGCAGGGGACTATGGCTACACCTTC
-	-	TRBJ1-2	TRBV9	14	CASSPAGESYGYTF	TGTGCCAGCAGCCCGGCGGGGGAGAGCTATGGCTACACCTTC
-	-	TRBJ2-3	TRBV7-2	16	CASSLAGRTGTDTQYF	TGTGCCAGCAGCTTAGCGGGGCGGACCGGGACAGATACGCAGTATTTT
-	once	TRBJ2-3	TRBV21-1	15	CASSKGREFTDTQYF	TGTGCCAGCAGCAAAGGACGGGAATTCACAGATACGCAGTATTTT
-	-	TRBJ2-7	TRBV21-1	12	CASSRGDSEQYF	TGTGCCAGCAGCAGGGGGGATAGCGAGCAGTACTTC
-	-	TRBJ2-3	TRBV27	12	CASSLLGDTQYF	TGTGCCAGCAGTTTACTAGGCGATACGCAGTATTTT
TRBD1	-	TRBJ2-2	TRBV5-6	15	CASSFGTGGSGELFF	TGTGCCAGCAGCTTCGGGACAGGGGGCTCCGGGGAGCTGTTTTTT
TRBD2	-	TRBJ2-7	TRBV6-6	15	CASSYSTGGHYEQYF	TGTGCCAGCAGTTACTCAACGGGGGGGCACTACGAGCAGTACTTC
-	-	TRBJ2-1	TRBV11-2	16	CASSLLLAMGHNEQFF	TGTGCCAGCAGCTTGTTACTAGCAATGGGCCACAATGAGCAGTTCTTC
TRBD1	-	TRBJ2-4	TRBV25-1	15	CASSEYRDSKNIQYF	TGTGCCAGCAGTGAATATCGGGACAGCAAAAACATTCAGTACTTC
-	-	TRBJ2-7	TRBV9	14	CASSVAPLTYEQYF	TGTGCCAGCAGCGTAGCGCCCCTCACCTACGAGCAGTACTTC
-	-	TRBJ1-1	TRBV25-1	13	CASRTDLNTEAFF	TGTGCCAGCAGGACAGACTTAAACACTGAAGCTTTCTTT
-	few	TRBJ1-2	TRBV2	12	CASRTGDYGYTF	TGTGCCAGCCGTACGGGCGACTATGGCTACACCTTC
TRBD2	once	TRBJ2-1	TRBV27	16	CASSLVGTSGSGEQFF	TGTGCCAGCAGTTTAGTTGGGACTAGCGGCAGCGGGGAGCAGTTCTTC
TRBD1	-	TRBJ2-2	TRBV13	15	CASSLAGQGDGELFF	TGTGCCAGCAGCTTAGCGGGACAGGGTGACGGGGAGCTGTTTTTT
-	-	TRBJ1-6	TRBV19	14	CASSIGDTNSPLHF	TGTGCCAGTAGTATTGGTGACACAAATTCACCCCTCCACTTT
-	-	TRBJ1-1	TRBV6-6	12	CASSYNGIEAFF	TGTGCCAGCAGTTACAATGGGATTGAAGCTTTCTTT
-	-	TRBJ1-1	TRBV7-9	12	CASSSGATEAFF	TGTGCCAGCAGCTCGGGGGCCACTGAAGCTTTCTTT
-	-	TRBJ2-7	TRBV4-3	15	CASSQSQVSSYEQYF	TGCGCCAGCAGCCAGTCACAGGTTAGCTCCTACGAGCAGTACTTC
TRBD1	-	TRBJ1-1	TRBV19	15	CASSSGTGVYTEAFF	TGTGCCAGTAGTTCCGGGACAGGGGTTTACACTGAAGCTTTCTTT
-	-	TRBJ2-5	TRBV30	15	CAWSWREWWVETQYF	TGTGCCTGGAGCTGGAGGGAGTGGTGGGTTGAGACCCAGTACTTC
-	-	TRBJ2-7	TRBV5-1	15	CASSLAGGIPYEQYF	TGCGCCAGCAGCTTGGCCGGGGGTATTCCCTACGAGCAGTACTTC
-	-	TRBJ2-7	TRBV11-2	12	CASSLDRVGQYF	TGTGCCAGCAGCTTAGACAGGGTTGGGCAGTACTTC
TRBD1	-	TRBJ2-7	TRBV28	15	CASREIRDRVDEQYF	TGTGCCAGCAGAGAAATCCGGGACAGGGTGGACGAGCAGTACTTC
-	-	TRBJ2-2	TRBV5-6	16	CASSSGVQVYTGELFF	TGTGCCAGCAGCTCTGGAGTACAGGTTTACACCGGGGAGCTGTTTTTT
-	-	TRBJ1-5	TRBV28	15	CASSLLGGSNQPQHF	TGTGCCAGCAGTTTATTAGGCGGGTCAAATCAGCCCCAGCATTTT
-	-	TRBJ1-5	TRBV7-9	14	CASSLDSNNQPQHF	TGTGCCAGCAGCTTAGACAGTAACAATCAGCCCCAGCATTTT
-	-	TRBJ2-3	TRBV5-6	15	CASSTDRTSTDTQYF	TGTGCCAGCAGCACTGACAGAACTAGCACAGATACGCAGTATTTT
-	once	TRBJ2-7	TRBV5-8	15	CASSSWARNSYEQYF	TGTGCCAGCAGCTCGTGGGCTCGAAACTCCTACGAGCAGTACTTC
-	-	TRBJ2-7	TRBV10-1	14	CASSEGGGTYEQYF	TGCGCCAGCAGTGAAGGGGGGGGCACCTACGAGCAGTACTTC
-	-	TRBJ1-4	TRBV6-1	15	CASVNGDILGSKLFF	TGTGCCAGCGTAAACGGGGACATTTTGGGGTCAAAACTGTTTTTT
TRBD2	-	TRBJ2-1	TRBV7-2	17	CASSDTPGRATYNEQFF	TGTGCCAGCAGCGATACCCCCGGGAGGGCAACCTACAATGAGCAGTTCTTC
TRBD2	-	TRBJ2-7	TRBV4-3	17	CASSQDQLLAEHYEQYF	TGCGCCAGCAGCCAAGATCAGCTACTAGCGGAACACTACGAGCAGTACTTC
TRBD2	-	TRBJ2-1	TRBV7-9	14	CASSLAGGLNEQFF	TGTGCCAGCAGCTTGGCGGGAGGGCTAAATGAGCAGTTCTTC
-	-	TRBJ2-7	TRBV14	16	CASSRAGDFSSYEQYF	TGTGCCAGCAGTCGGGCAGGGGATTTTAGCTCCTACGAGCAGTACTTC